A single sample is the source of the 10 T cell receptor beta chains below, sequenced in a study of post-analysis software for immune sequencing data. Study conclusions and caveats: Compared with controls, patients had more of about 5 TRBV segments, including TRBV5-6, TRBV5-1 and TRBV20-1.

Prepared libraries of TCR beta cDNA carried unique molecular identifiers. TCRdb redid the calling of the PCR reads with MiXCR, one entry per CDR3 protein. The table has fewer than 850,000 distinct CDR3 sequences, 25% to 30% seen once; the top ten hold more than 0.55%. Their antigens remain unidentified. Sequences were obtained from blood. Receptor source: a girl aged 10 to 17 with multiple sclerosis.

This clonotype was seen more than once but under ten times. This chain links TRBV19 with TRBJ1-6, with 8 bases aligning to TRBD1. V dropped 5 bases and J dropped 0; count of bases not matched to a gene: 15. Germline CDR1 is LNHDA and CDR2 is SQIVND (reference sequence). This CDR3 has 20 amino acids. CDR3 in amino acids: CASSARGQAIRSSYNSPLHF. The CDR3 DNA reads as TGTGCCAGTAGTGCCCGGGGACAGGCGATCAGGAGCTCCTATAATTCACCCCTCCACTTT.

This chain links TRBV27 with TRBJ2-3; 9 bases agree with TRBD2. This CDR3 contains 16 residues. Losses at the gene ends were 5 bases for V and 2 bases for J; bases not matched to a gene: 8. Germline CDR1 MNHEY, CDR2 SMNVEV (reference sequence). The CDR3 DNA reads as TGTGCCAGCAGTCCGCAGCGGGGGGCTGTCACAGATACGCAGTATTTT. It translates to CASSPQRGAVTDTQYF.

This chain joins TRBV28 and TRBJ2-6; 8 bases are shared with TRBD1. This CDR3 comprises 16 residues. The V and J ends lost 8 bases and 2 bases, in that order; junction bases with no gene match: 8. Per germline, CDR1 MDHEN and CDR2 SYDVKM. In DNA form, the CDR3 reads TGTGCCAGCGCCGTCCCAGGGGGCGCTGGGGCCAACGTCCTGACTTTC. Amino acids: CASAVPGGAGANVLTF.

Worth noting for this clonotype: Since a much larger clone is just one base distant, this may be a read error. The chain combines TRBV29-1 with TRBJ2-1; D not certain. This CDR3 region has 13 residues. From germline, CDR1 is SQVTM and CDR2 ANQGSEA. DNA of the CDR3: TGCAGCGTCGATACAAGCTCCTACAGTGAGCAGTTCTTC. Protein product: CSVDTSSYSEQFF.

V and J are TRBV11-2 and TRBJ2-1; D is possibly TRBD1 (7 bases). Germline CDR1 SGHAT, CDR2 FQNNGV. The CDR3 is made up of 13 amino acids. Deletions cut 4 bases from V and 10 bases from J, with 14 bases between. The CDR3 coding sequence is TGTGCCAGCAGCTCCACCGGAGGGGGCGAGCAGTTCTTC. It codes for CASSSTGGGEQFF.

The chain links TRBV27 to TRBJ1-1; 7 nucleotides match TRBD1. In germline, CDR1 is MNHEY, CDR2 SMNVEV (reference sequence). V lost 5 bases and J lost 4; bases outside the gene matches: 10. This CDR3 is built from 15 residues. This CDR3 reads CASSPRDSGSTEAFF. The CDR3 region has the DNA TGTGCCAGCAGTCCCCGGGACAGTGGGAGCACTGAAGCTTTCTTT.

This clonotype was counted ten times or more. This chain connects TRBV7-8 to TRBJ2-3; TRBD1 or TRBD2 may be the D gene (6 bases each). The CDR3 totals 18 residues. Trimming left V 2 bases short and J 4 bases short, with 22 bases between. Germline V gene data show CDR1 as SGHVS and CDR2 as FQNEAQ. CDR3 residues: CASSLFRGGEKKADTQYF. In DNA form, the CDR3 reads TGTGCCAGCAGCTTATTCAGGGGAGGTGAAAAGAAGGCAGATACGCAGTATTTT.

The chain has TRBV20-1 and TRBJ2-3; no reliable D call. The germline CDR1 and CDR2 sequences are DFQATT and SNEGSKA (reference sequence). Trimming took off 3 bases at V and 0 bases at J, with 10 bases between the two ends. This CDR3 is 14 amino acids long. CDR3 residues: CSASLTQSTDTQYF. The CDR3 DNA reads as TGCAGTGCTAGTCTGACACAGAGCACAGATACGCAGTATTTT.

The rearrangement links TRBV5-5 to TRBJ2-7, with D perhaps given as TRBD1 or TRBD2 (5 bases each). This CDR3 has 13 residues. The V end lost 3 bases, the J end lost 5 bases, and 12 bases lay between the germline ends. CDR1 is SGHKS, CDR2 YYEKEE, per germline (reference sequence). CDR3 DNA sequence: TGTGCCAGCAGCTCCCGGGGCAGGGACGAGCAGTACTTC. Amino acid sequence: CASSSRGRDEQYF.

Only a few counts were recorded for this clonotype. The chain is built from TRBV20-1 and TRBJ2-1; D is tentatively TRBD1 or TRBD2 (5 bases each). CDR1 DFQATT and CDR2 SNEGSKA come from the germline V gene (reference sequence). CDR3 length equals 9 residues. Trimming left V 7 bases short and J 11 bases short, with 9 bases between. The CDR3 DNA sequence: TGCAGTGGAGGGACGAAGCAGTTCTTC. Amino acids: CSGGTKQFF.